The TCR beta chain described here comes from a study (dated by TCRdb to 2016 to 2017). Receptors were amplified or captured by RT-PCR. The sample was run on an Illumina MiSeq. TCRdb ran its own pipeline on the public reads, namely fastp trimming at Q25 and MiXCR clone calling, and kept in-frame beta chains. Rows are unified per CDR3 protein, each entry keeping the most common DNA and genes. The sample table lists hundreds of thousands of distinct CDR3 sequences, 13% to 15% of them with a count of one. The ten largest account for 3% to 4.5% of the sample. About this clonotype: Its recognized antigen is unknown. No base-level quality is on record; no much larger clone is a single base apart.

CDR1 and CDR2 (SGHAT, FQDESV) derive from the germline V gene (reference sequence). V is reduced by 5 bases and J by 8 bases, leaving a spacing of 19 bases between them. From cysteine to phenylalanine, the CDR3 is 15 amino acids long. CDR3 DNA only is kept here, 45 bases in frame from base 1. Sequenced: memory CD4+ T cells from blood. The chain couples TRBV11-1 to TRBJ2-1, with TRBD2 as a weak D call on 6 bases. This TCR derives from a female donor in good health, serving as a healthy control. The CDR3 loop reads CASSPGRGLYHEQFF. The nucleotide sequence reads as follows: TGTGCCAGCAGCCCCGGGAGAGGGCTTTACCATGAGCAGTTCTTC.